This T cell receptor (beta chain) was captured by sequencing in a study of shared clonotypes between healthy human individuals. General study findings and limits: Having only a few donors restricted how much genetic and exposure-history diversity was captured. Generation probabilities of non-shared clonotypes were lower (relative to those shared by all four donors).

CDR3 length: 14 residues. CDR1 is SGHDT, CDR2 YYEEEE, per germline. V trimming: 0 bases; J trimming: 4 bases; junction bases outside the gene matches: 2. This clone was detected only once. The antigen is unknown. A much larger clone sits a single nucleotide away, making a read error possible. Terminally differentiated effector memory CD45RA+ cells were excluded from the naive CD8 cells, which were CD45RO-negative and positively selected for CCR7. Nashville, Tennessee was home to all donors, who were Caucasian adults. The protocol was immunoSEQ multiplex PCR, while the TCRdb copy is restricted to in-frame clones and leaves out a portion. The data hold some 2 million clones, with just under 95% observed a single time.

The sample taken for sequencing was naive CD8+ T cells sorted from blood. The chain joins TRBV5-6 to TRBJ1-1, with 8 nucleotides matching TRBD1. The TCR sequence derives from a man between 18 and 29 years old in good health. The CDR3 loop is CASSLGTGITEAFF. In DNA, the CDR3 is TGTGCCAGCAGCTTGGGGACAGGGATCACTGAAGCTTTCTTT.